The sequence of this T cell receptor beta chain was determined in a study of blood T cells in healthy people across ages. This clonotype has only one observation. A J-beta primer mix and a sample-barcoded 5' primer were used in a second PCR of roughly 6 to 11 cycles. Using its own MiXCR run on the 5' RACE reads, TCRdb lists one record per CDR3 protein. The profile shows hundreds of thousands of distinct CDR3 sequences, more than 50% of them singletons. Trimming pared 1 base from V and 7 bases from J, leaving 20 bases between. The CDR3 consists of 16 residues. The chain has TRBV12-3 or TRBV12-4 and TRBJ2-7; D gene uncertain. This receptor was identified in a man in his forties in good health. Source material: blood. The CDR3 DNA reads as TGTGCCAGCAGTTTAGAGGTCAGTATCGGATACAATGAGCAGTACTTC. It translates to CASSLEVSIGYNEQYF.